The 30 T cell receptor beta chains below were found in one sample sequenced in a study of T cells in Graves' hyperthyroidism and ophthalmopathy. RNA transcripts were the template for amplifying TCR beta CDR3 regions. The HTBI primer set drove a first-round RT-PCR of the TCR CDR3. Via MiXCR, TCRdb re-called the multiplex PCR reads, giving one row per CDR3 protein. The sample contains about 130,000 distinct CDR3 sequences, approximately 20% of which appear only once. Sequencing was carried out using blood. The receptors come from a woman between 45 and 60 years old with Graves' hyperthyroidism that later progressed to Graves' ophthalmopathy.

In its sample, this clonotype was seen a few times. The chain combines TRBV18 with TRBJ1-5; D perhaps matches TRBD1 (6 bases). Per germline, CDR1 KGHSH and CDR2 LQKENI. CDR3 length: 16 amino acids. Trimming pared 2 bases from V and 7 bases from J, leaving 18 bases between. CDR3: CASSPGSGQLGQPQHF. DNA of the CDR3: TGTGCCAGCTCACCAGGTTCCGGACAGTTGGGGCAGCCCCAGCATTTT.

This clonotype appeared a few times. This chain joins TRBV5-8 and TRBJ2-3; possibly TRBD1 for D (5 bases). This CDR3 contains 16 residues. The germline gives CDR1 SGHTS, CDR2 YDEGEE. V was pared by 6 bases and J by 0 bases, with 17 bases between. CDR3 sequence reads: CASTRVGLTSTDTQYF. In DNA, the CDR3 is TGTGCCAGCACCAGGGTCGGGCTAACCAGCACAGATACGCAGTATTTT.

This clonotype was detected many times. The J gene is TRBJ2-7, the V gene TRBV28, with D perhaps TRBD2 (6 bases). Germline lookup yields CDR1 MDHEN and CDR2 SYDVKM. The CDR3 totals 13 residues. Trimming shortened V by 6 bases and J by 2 bases, and 11 bases separated the two germline ends. CDR3 in DNA: TGTGCCAGCAGCCGCGGGACCCCCTACGAGCAGTACTTC. Its protein product is CASSRGTPYEQYF.

This chain links TRBV24-1 with TRBJ1-4; D is perhaps TRBD1 (5 bases). Germline CDR1 reads KGHDR; CDR2 reads SFDVKD. The CDR3 length is 17 residues. V dropped 9 bases and J dropped 8 bases, with 27 bases sitting between them. The chain's CDR3 is CATSQGVPGMGDEKLFF. Here the CDR3 DNA reads TGTGCCACCTCTCAAGGGGTTCCCGGAATGGGGGACGAAAAACTGTTTTTT.

This clonotype was found many times. The chain links TRBV11-2 to TRBJ1-1, with D unclear. There are 14 residues in the CDR3. CDR1 and CDR2 from the germline V gene are SGHAT and FQNNGV. Trimming removed 4 bases at V and 5 bases at J, with 14 bases between. CDR3 protein: CASSSSTQITEAFF. In DNA, the CDR3 is TGTGCCAGCAGCTCGTCGACCCAGATAACTGAAGCTTTCTTT.

The sample holds a few counts of this clonotype. CDR3 residues: CASSSDYFEQFF. The CDR3 DNA is TGTGCCAGCAGTTCAGACTATTTTGAGCAGTTCTTC. This chain connects TRBV28 to TRBJ2-1; maybe TRBD2 (5 bases). The CDR3 contains 12 residues. Germline V gene data show CDR1 as MDHEN and CDR2 as SYDVKM. V gave up 4 bases and J gave up 9 bases, with 10 bases separating them.

This clonotype was seen a handful of times. The chain couples TRBV28 to TRBJ1-6; the D gene is possibly TRBD1 (6 bases). The CDR3 contains 12 residues. The V end was cut by 3 bases, the J end by 10 bases, with 7 bases between. The germline V gene has CDR1 MDHEN and CDR2 SYDVKM. The CDR3 nucleotides are TGTGCCAGCAGTTTTGGGGGCTCACCCCTCCACTTT. Protein sequence: CASSFGGSPLHF.

This clonotype occurred many times. The J gene is TRBJ2-5, the V gene TRBV20-1, with 8 bases lining up with TRBD2. Per germline, CDR1 DFQATT and CDR2 SNEGSKA (reference sequence). Losses at the gene ends were 3 bases for V and 5 bases for J; bases not matched to a gene: 8. The CDR3 is 14 residues long. Here the CDR3 DNA reads TGCAGTGCTAGTTCAAGCGGGAGTGTGGAGACCCAGTACTTC. Protein sequence: CSASSSGSVETQYF.

The gene calls are TRBV28 and TRBJ2-7, with 10 bases identical to TRBD2. Germline V gene sequence: CDR1 MDHEN, CDR2 SYDVKM. This CDR3 has 14 residues. V lost 7 bases, J lost 1 base, and 4 bases stayed unmatched. CDR3 sequence: CASTLAGVSYEQYF. CDR3 sequence (DNA): TGTGCCAGCACCCTAGCGGGAGTATCCTACGAGCAGTACTTC.

V and J are TRBV20-1 and TRBJ2-1, with D uncertain. Germline V gene sequence: CDR1 DFQATT, CDR2 SNEGSKA (reference sequence). Trimming shortened V by 6 bases and J by 0 bases, and 15 bases separated the two germline ends. This CDR3 contains 15 residues. CDR3: CSARWAGISYNEQFF. Written as DNA, the CDR3 is TGCAGTGCCCGATGGGCAGGCATCTCCTACAATGAGCAGTTCTTC.

This clonotype showed up many times. This sequence joins TRBV11-2 and TRBJ2-2; 8 bases align to TRBD2. The CDR3 loop spans 17 amino acids. Trimming took 3 bases from V and 7 from J; bases not matched to a gene: 13. Germline V gene lookup returns CDR1 SGHAT and CDR2 FQNNGV. CDR3 amino acids: CASSFTLVAGRSGELFF. The DNA of the CDR3 is TGTGCCAGCAGCTTCACACTCGTAGCGGGACGGAGCGGGGAGCTGTTTTTT. The whole variable domain, remainder taken from reference TRBV11-2 and TRBJ2-2, is EAGVAQSPRYKIIEKRQSVAFWCNPISGHATLYWYQQILGQGPKLLIQFQNNGVVDDSQLPKDRFSAERLKGVDSTLKIQPAKLEDSAVYLCASSFTLVAGRSGELFFGEGSRLTVL.

This clonotype came up a few times. V gene TRBV27 combines with J gene TRBJ2-2; D ambiguous. The CDR3 runs 14 residues. CDR1 and CDR2 from the germline V gene are MNHEY and SMNVEV (reference sequence). Trimming pared 5 bases from V and 4 bases from J, leaving 11 bases between. The CDR3 sequence: CASSVYGSTGELFF. CDR3 bases: TGTGCCAGCAGTGTCTACGGTAGCACCGGGGAGCTGTTTTTT.

This clonotype was seen many times. This chain connects TRBV6-1 to TRBJ2-1; 8 nucleotides align to TRBD2. The V gene end was trimmed by 6 bases and the J gene end by 4 bases; junction bases not matched to a gene: 8. There are 15 residues in the CDR3. CDR1 is MNHNS and CDR2 is SASEGT in the germline V gene. CDR3 region: CASRASAGVYNEQFF. In nucleotides, the CDR3 is TGTGCCAGCAGGGCGTCAGCGGGAGTGTACAATGAGCAGTTCTTC.

There are a few counts of this clonotype. The V and J genes are TRBV7-2 and TRBJ2-1, with TRBD1 matching 9 bases. The CDR3 spans 14 residues. Trimming removed 5 bases from V and 7 bases from J; junction bases left unmatched: 6. Germline V gene sequence: CDR1 SGHTA, CDR2 FQGNSA. CDR3 amino acids: CASSMGTGMNEQFF. The CDR3 coding sequence is TGTGCCAGCAGCATGGGGACAGGGATGAATGAGCAGTTCTTC.

In this sample, this clonotype turned up many times. The chain combines TRBV19 with TRBJ2-6, with D hard to call. This CDR3 has 17 amino acids. Per the germline V gene, CDR1 is LNHDA and CDR2 is SQIVND (reference sequence). Trimming shortened V by 4 bases and J by 0 bases, and 13 bases separated the two germline ends. In nucleotides, the CDR3 is TGTGCCAGTAGTAGCGCGATTGTCCTCTCTGGGGCCAACGTCCTGACTTTC. Translating it yields CASSSAIVLSGANVLTF.

This clonotype occurred a few times. The chain uses TRBV19 and TRBJ2-7; 9 nucleotides agree with TRBD2. V shed 10 bases, J shed 2 bases, and the junction held 12 bases outside the gene matches. The germline CDR1 and CDR2 sequences are LNHDA and SQIVND (reference sequence). This CDR3 is 15 amino acids long. The CDR3 DNA sequence: TGTGCCACCCTTAATGCCGCTAGCGGGACCTACGAGCAGTACTTC. This encodes CATLNAASGTYEQYF.

This clonotype was detected many times. This chain uses TRBV5-1 with TRBJ1-1; D is undetermined. The germline V gene encodes CDR1 SGHRS and CDR2 YFSETQ. CDR3 length equals 14 residues. The V end lost 1 base, the J end lost 4 bases, and 11 bases lay between the germline ends. CDR3 nucleotides: TGCGCCAGCAGCTTGAAGACGGGATCCACTGAAGCTTTCTTT. It encodes CASSLKTGSTEAFF.

This clonotype was observed at least ten times. J is TRBJ1-5 and V is TRBV12-3 or TRBV12-4; D perhaps matches TRBD1 (6 bases). The length of the CDR3 is 14 residues. Trimming pared 7 bases from V and 7 bases from J, leaving 17 bases between. CDR3 DNA: TGTGCCAGCACCGGCGGGGGGGGCCAGCAGCCCCAGCATTTT. Protein product: CASTGGGGQQPQHF.

V gene TRBV6-9 combines with J gene TRBJ1-1, with unresolved D. Germline loops: CDR1 MNHGY, CDR2 SVAAGI. V lost 3 bases and J lost 1, with 9 bases in between. CDR3 length: 14 amino acids. DNA of the CDR3: TGTGCCAGCAGTTACAGCCAGCAGAACACTGAAGCTTTCTTT. This translates into CASSYSQQNTEAFF.

This clonotype was counted many times. CDR3 coding DNA: TGTGCCAGCAATACAAGGGGAGGCGGTCAGCCCCAGCATTTT. Its translation is CASNTRGGGQPQHF. This rearrangement joins TRBV28 to TRBJ1-5, with D possibly TRBD1 on 5 matching bases. V was cut by 7 bases and J by 6 bases, with 16 bases left in between. CDR1 is MDHEN and CDR2 is SYDVKM in the germline V gene. CDR3 length: 14 amino acids. The full variable domain, its missing parts supplied by reference TRBV28 and TRBJ1-5, is DVKVTQSSRYLVKRTGEKVFLECVQDMDHENMFWYRQDPGLGLRLIYFSYDVKMKEKGDIPEGYSVSREKKERFSLILESASTNQTSMYLCASNTRGGGQPQHFGDGTRLSIL.

V is TRBV7-2 and J is TRBJ2-7; 8 nucleotides line up with TRBD2. This CDR3 contains 16 residues. CDR1 SGHTA and CDR2 FQGNSA come from the germline V gene. J was trimmed by 0 bases and V by 5 bases; bases with no gene match: 9. The DNA of the CDR3 is TGTGCCAGCAGCCACCGACTAGCGTGGAGCTCCTACGAGCAGTACTTC. Translated, it gives CASSHRLAWSSYEQYF.

This chain links TRBV5-1 with TRBJ1-2, with 12 bases aligning to TRBD1. The germline CDR1 and CDR2 sequences are SGHRS and YFSETQ. The CDR3 covers 14 residues. V lost 3 bases and J lost 12; bases outside the gene matches: 9. This CDR3 reads CASSSISGQGANTF. The CDR3 DNA reads as TGCGCCAGCAGCTCGATTTCGGGACAGGGGGCGAACACCTTC. The complete variable domain, with remaining parts taken from reference TRBV5-1 and TRBJ1-2, reads KAGVTQTPRYLIKTRGQQVTLSCSPISGHRSVSWYQQTPGQGLQFLFEYFSETQRNKGNFPGRFSGRQFSNSRSEMNVSTLELGDSALYLCASSSISGQGANTFGSGTRLTVV.

This clonotype was detected a few times. This chain uses TRBV24-1 with TRBJ1-5, with a possible D match to TRBD1 (5 bases). With 5 bases removed from V and 6 bases from J, the gap between germline ends came to 10 bases. From germline, CDR1 is KGHDR and CDR2 SFDVKD. The CDR3 loop spans 13 amino acids. CDR3 sequence reads: CATSGGIRQPQHF. The CDR3 DNA reads as TGTGCCACCAGTGGGGGGATTCGTCAGCCCCAGCATTTT.

This clonotype came up a few times. The chain has TRBV9 and TRBJ2-3, with 7 bases lining up with TRBD2. Germline CDR1 reads SGDLS; CDR2 reads YYNGEE. The V and J ends lost 5 bases and 2 bases, in that order; junction bases with no gene match: 11. This CDR3 spans 16 amino acids. The CDR3 protein is CASSGLGRAVTDTQYF. CDR3 nucleotide sequence: TGTGCCAGCAGTGGACTTGGGAGGGCCGTCACAGATACGCAGTATTTT.

In this sample, this clonotype turned up many times. V gene TRBV20-1 combines with J gene TRBJ1-3, with D possibly TRBD1 on 5 matching bases. This CDR3 spans 18 amino acids. Germline values: CDR1 DFQATT, CDR2 SNEGSKA (reference sequence). The V end was cut by 0 bases, the J end by 0 bases, with 18 bases between. CDR3 protein: CSARDRVDLYRSGNTIYF. The CDR3 DNA is TGCAGTGCTAGAGACAGGGTGGACCTTTACCGCTCTGGAAACACCATATATTTT.

In this sample, this clonotype turned up many times. The rearrangement joins TRBV6-1 to TRBJ2-7; D is possibly TRBD1 (5 bases). The V and J ends lost 5 bases and 1 base respectively, with 12 bases between them. Germline loops: CDR1 MNHNS, CDR2 SASEGT. The CDR3 length is 14 residues. The CDR3 bases are TGTGCCAGCAGTTACCAGGGTAGTTCCTACGAGCAGTACTTC. Translation gives CASSYQGSSYEQYF.

There are many counts of this clonotype. The rearrangement uses TRBV11-1 and TRBJ1-5; 8 bases are shared with TRBD1. The CDR3 loop spans 14 amino acids. Germline V gene lookup returns CDR1 SGHAT and CDR2 FQDESV (reference sequence). J lost 6 bases, V lost 5 bases, and 6 bases had no gene match. In DNA, the CDR3 is TGTGCCAGCAGCGAAGGACAGGGAGGTCAGCCCCAGCATTTT. Translated, it gives CASSEGQGGQPQHF.

This clonotype was found a few times. The rearrangement uses TRBV4-1 and TRBJ1-2; D gene uncertain. Germline assignment: CDR1 MGHRA and CDR2 YSYEKL. The CDR3 is made up of 14 amino acids. Trimming shortened V by 0 bases and J by 6 bases, and 11 bases separated the two germline ends. Here the CDR3 reads CASSQDEISHGYTF. DNA for the CDR3: TGCGCCAGCAGCCAAGATGAGATTTCTCATGGCTACACCTTC.

The chain joins TRBV28 to TRBJ1-5; no definite D call. With 5 bases removed from V and 9 bases from J, the gap between germline ends came to 8 bases. The CDR3 loop spans 11 amino acids. CDR1 is MDHEN, CDR2 SYDVKM, per germline. The DNA for the CDR3 is TGTGCCAGCAGTGGCTCGTTGCCCCAGCATTTT. It yields the protein CASSGSLPQHF.

This clonotype was recorded at least ten times. The V gene is TRBV3-1, the J gene TRBJ1-2, with D tentatively TRBD1 (6 bases). The CDR3 loop spans 13 amino acids. With 3 bases removed from V and 10 bases from J, the gap between germline ends came to 15 bases. CDR1 is LGHDT, CDR2 YNNKEL, per germline (reference sequence). CDR3 sequence (DNA): TGTGCCAGCAGCCACAAAACAGGGTGGATCTACACCTTC. Translating gives CASSHKTGWIYTF.